This TCR beta chain was observed in a study of shared T cell receptors in the human thymus. The CDR3 covers 15 residues. Trimming cost V 3 bases and J 9 bases, with 18 bases left between them. Germline V gene lookup returns CDR1 MGHDK and CDR2 SYGVNS. TCRdb's copy holds only in-frame clones and misses some; the assay was immunoSEQ multiplex PCR. The table records 600,000 to 900,000 clones, approximately 85% of them present only once. The sample was also linked to a second study, of human thymus T cells. That source adds: There appeared to be biased usage of V and J genes in thymic and blood repertoires. Related research examined unrelated individuals and reported that their thymic repertoires overlapped highly.

The chain couples TRBV25-1 to TRBJ2-1, with a possible D match to TRBD2 (6 bases). This receptor was taken from a girl in the first two years of life with a congenital heart defect. Sequencing used thymocytes. In DNA form, the CDR3 reads TGTGCCAGCAGTGACGAACCAGGGCTCGGGGGTGAGCAGTTCTTC. It specifies CASSDEPGLGGEQFF.